What follows are 28 T cell receptor beta chains derived from one specimen sequenced in a study of T cell responses to AZD1222 COVID-19 vaccine. Clones were read by immunoSEQ multiplex PCR, and TCRdb kept only the in-frame ones, dropping some. The sample records about 160,000 clones, about 92% being singletons. Sequenced material: peripheral blood, taken on day 0 of AZD1222 vaccination. These receptors were collected from an adult in good health.

This chain uses TRBV9 with TRBJ2-1; the D gene is possibly TRBD2 (5 bases). Trimming left V 1 base short and J 5 bases short, with 10 bases between. Germline-derived CDR1 and CDR2 are SGDLS and YYNGEE. The CDR3 is 14 residues long. The CDR3 DNA is TGTGCCAGCAGCGTAAATAAGCGGAACAATGAGCAGTTCTTC. Translated: CASSVNKRNNEQFF. The whole variable domain, remainder taken from reference TRBV9 and TRBJ2-1, is DSGVTQTPKHLITATGQRVTLRCSPRSGDLSVYWYQQSLDQGLQFLIQYYNGEERAKGNILERFSAQQFPDLHSELNLSSLELGDSALYFCASSVNKRNNEQFFGPGTRLTVL.

The V gene is TRBV6-5, the J gene TRBJ1-6; D uncertain. The CDR3 extends over 14 amino acids. Deletions cut 8 bases from V and 0 bases from J, with 8 bases between. Germline V gives CDR1 MNHEY, CDR2 SVGAGI. The CDR3 loop is CASRVSSYNSPLHF. CDR3 bases: TGTGCCAGCCGAGTCAGCTCCTATAATTCACCCCTCCACTTT.

The chain has TRBV21-1 and TRBJ2-5; the DNA was not compared with TRBD2, the D call given in the table. TRBV21-1 is recorded as a pseudogene. The CDR3 runs to 14 residues. The chain's CDR3 is CASTGRGGQETQYF. The DNA of the CDR3 is TGTGCCAGCACCGGACGGGGGGGCCAAGAGACCCAGTACTTC.

The V gene is TRBV21-1, the J gene TRBJ1-1; TRBD1, the table's D call, was not compared with the DNA. TRBV21-1 is a documented pseudogene. This CDR3 comprises 15 residues. The CDR3 here is CASSKWAGMNTEAFF. The CDR3 region has the DNA TGTGCCAGCAGCAAGTGGGCAGGAATGAACACTGAAGCTTTCTTT.

This clone was recorded a few times. This sequence joins TRBV2 and TRBJ1-2; TRBD1 matches 7 bases. The V gene's germline CDR1 is SNHLY and CDR2 FYNNEI. CDR3 length: 14 amino acids. The ends lost 6 bases at V and 4 bases at J; junction bases unmatched: 8. CDR3 sequence reads: CASRMTGPLYGYTF. The CDR3 nucleotides read TGTGCCAGCAGAATGACAGGGCCGCTCTATGGCTACACCTTC.

The chain combines TRBV6-1 with TRBJ1-5; 10 bases align to TRBD1. The germline gives CDR1 MNHNS, CDR2 SASEGT. Unmatched junction bases numbered 2, after V lost 3 bases and J lost 6 bases. The CDR3 is 14 residues long. This chain's CDR3 is CASSEGQGSQPQHF. Written as DNA, the CDR3 is TGTGCCAGCAGTGAGGGACAGGGGAGTCAGCCCCAGCATTTT.

V usage is TRBV7-9 and J usage is TRBJ2-5, with 12 positions matching TRBD1. CDR3 length equals 16 residues. Per the germline V gene, CDR1 is SEHNR and CDR2 is FQNEAQ (reference sequence). The J segment lost 4 bases and the V segment lost 7 bases, leaving 10 bases of the junction unmatched. The CDR3 DNA reads as TGTGCCAGCACCCCGAAGTGGGACAGGGGGCTAGAGACCCAGTACTTC. The encoded protein is CASTPKWDRGLETQYF.

V is TRBV18 and J is TRBJ1-1; D possibly corresponds to TRBD1 (5 bases). The V and J ends lost 3 bases and 0 bases respectively, with 14 bases between them. CDR3 size: 16 residues. Germline CDR1 and CDR2: KGHSH and LQKENI. The CDR3 nucleotides are TGTGCCAGCTCACCCCAGCCGGGACTGATGAACACTGAAGCTTTCTTT. The encoded protein is CASSPQPGLMNTEAFF.

The chain links TRBV7-9 to TRBJ2-2; weak D call: TRBD2 (6 bases). This CDR3 is 16 amino acids long. Per germline, CDR1 SEHNR and CDR2 FQNEAQ (reference sequence). V lost 3 bases and J lost 2, with 13 bases in between. CDR3 sequence (DNA): TGTGCCAGCAGCTTTTTATACGGGGGAAACACCGGGGAGCTGTTTTTT. As protein: CASSFLYGGNTGELFF.

The chain employs TRBV27 and TRBJ1-6; no clear D gene. The CDR3 sequence is 14 residues long. Deletions cut 2 bases from V and 10 bases from J, with 12 bases between. CDR1 and CDR2 from the germline V gene are MNHEY and SMNVEV (reference sequence). The CDR3 nucleotides are TGTGCCAGCAGTTTACGCCCATATGGCTCACCCCTCCACTTT. Translated: CASSLRPYGSPLHF.

This CDR3 is CASSPTGGDYGYTF. CDR3 DNA sequence: TGTGCCAGCTCACCGACGGGGGGGGACTATGGCTACACCTTC. The rearrangement uses TRBV18 and TRBJ1-2; the D gene is possibly TRBD1 (5 bases). The V and J ends lost 3 bases and 3 bases respectively, with 11 bases between them. The CDR3 consists of 14 residues. CDR1 and CDR2 from the germline V gene are KGHSH and LQKENI.

The genes are TRBV23-1 and TRBJ1-4; tentatively, D is TRBD1 (5 bases). TRBV23-1 is marked as an open reading frame, function uncertain. The CDR3 loop spans 18 amino acids. V lost 1 base to trimming and J lost 7 bases, with 22 bases between them. Here the CDR3 reads CASSQFVSRGNSGEKLFF. CDR3 DNA sequence: TGCGCCAGCAGTCAATTCGTCTCTAGGGGTAATTCGGGTGAAAAACTGTTTTTT.

The CDR3 here is CASSQGSGPTYEQYF. CDR3 DNA sequence: TGCGCCAGCAGCCAAGGGAGCGGGCCTACCTACGAGCAGTACTTC. The rearrangement uses TRBV4-1 and TRBJ2-7; D is perhaps TRBD2 (6 bases). Deletions cut 1 base from V and 2 bases from J, with 12 bases between. The CDR3 loop spans 15 amino acids. Germline loops: CDR1 MGHRA, CDR2 YSYEKL.

This sequence joins TRBV11-2 and TRBJ1-4; a weak D match, TRBD1 (6 bases). Germline values: CDR1 SGHAT, CDR2 FQNNGV. V gave up 4 bases and J gave up 8 bases, with 20 bases separating them. The CDR3 contains 16 residues. CDR3 sequence reads: CASSSTAGGAREKLFF. In DNA form, the CDR3 reads TGTGCCAGCAGCTCTACCGCTGGGGGGGCAAGAGAAAAACTGTTTTTT.

V and J are TRBV4-3 and TRBJ1-2, with no clear D. The CDR3 loop spans 14 amino acids. The V end lost 4 bases, the J end lost 1 base, and 10 bases lay between the germline ends. The germline V gene encodes CDR1 LGHNA and CDR2 YSLEER. This CDR3 is CASSPRWGNYGYTF. In DNA, the CDR3 is TGCGCCAGCAGCCCGCGGTGGGGTAACTATGGCTACACCTTC.

The chain has TRBV28 and TRBJ1-4; tentatively, D is TRBD1 (5 bases). V lost 2 bases and J lost 2, with 12 bases in between. Germline CDR1 reads MDHEN; CDR2 reads SYDVKM. There are 16 residues in the CDR3. The CDR3 DNA follows: TGTGCCAGCAGTTTACGGCAGGGAGCTACTAATGAAAAACTGTTTTTT. Residues: CASSLRQGATNEKLFF.

The chain employs TRBV28 and TRBJ1-2; no firm D call. The length of the CDR3 is 13 residues. Germline CDR1 reads MDHEN; CDR2 reads SYDVKM. Trimming removed 8 bases from V and 4 bases from J, with 14 bases in between. CDR3: CASGPHGGYGYTF. CDR3 coding DNA: TGTGCCAGCGGCCCCCACGGTGGCTATGGCTACACCTTC.

The chain employs TRBV18 and TRBJ1-4, with D unresolved. The CDR3 has 12 amino acids. The germline V gene encodes CDR1 KGHSH and CDR2 LQKENI. Trimming cost V 3 bases and J 3 bases, with 2 bases left between them. This CDR3 reads CASSPPNEKLFF. In nucleotides, the CDR3 is TGTGCCAGCTCACCGCCTAATGAAAAACTGTTTTTT.

The chain uses TRBV4-1 and TRBJ1-2, with D possibly TRBD1 on 6 matching bases. Germline lookup yields CDR1 MGHRA and CDR2 YSYEKL. This CDR3 comprises 15 residues. With 1 base removed from V and 8 bases from J, the gap between germline ends came to 17 bases. The CDR3 region is CASSQALRGPGGYTF. In DNA form, the CDR3 reads TGCGCCAGCAGCCAAGCTCTCAGGGGCCCGGGGGGCTACACCTTC.

This chain joins TRBV11-3 and TRBJ1-2, with unresolved D. V gave up 3 bases and J gave up 3 bases, with 5 bases separating them. This CDR3 is built from 12 residues. CDR1 SGHNT and CDR2 YENEEA come from the germline V gene. The CDR3 bases are TGTGCCAGCAGCTTTGACTACTATGGCTACACCTTC. Amino acids: CASSFDYYGYTF.

This sequence joins TRBV7-9 and TRBJ2-1; D not certain. V was trimmed by 6 bases and J by 3 bases, leaving 6 bases between them. Looked up from germline, CDR1 is SEHNR and CDR2 is FQNEAQ (reference sequence). The CDR3 has 12 amino acids. CDR3 loop: CASSNIYNEQFF. In DNA form, the CDR3 reads TGTGCCAGCAGTAACATCTACAATGAGCAGTTCTTC.

The chain employs TRBV5-1 and TRBJ1-6; TRBD1 agrees at 8 bases. The germline V gene has CDR1 SGHRS and CDR2 YFSETQ. The trim removed 0 bases at V and 10 bases at J, leaving 6 bases unmatched. This CDR3 spans 15 amino acids. CDR3 residues: CASSLGQGSGSPLHF. The CDR3, as DNA: TGCGCCAGCAGCTTGGGACAGGGGTCTGGATCACCCCTCCACTTT.

This sequence joins TRBV14 and TRBJ1-5; no firm D call. V shed 0 bases and J shed 1 base, with 13 bases lying between them. The CDR3 length is 17 residues. The germline V gene has CDR1 SGHDN and CDR2 FVKESK. This CDR3 reads CASSQEFSQTSNQPQHF. CDR3 nucleotide sequence: TGTGCCAGCAGCCAAGAATTTTCCCAGACGAGCAATCAGCCCCAGCATTTT.

The gene calls are TRBV30 and TRBJ1-4; D remains ambiguous. This CDR3 has 13 amino acids. The germline V gene encodes CDR1 GTSNPN and CDR2 SVGIG (reference sequence). Trimming shortened V by 3 bases and J by 2 bases, and 7 bases separated the two germline ends. CDR3 coding DNA: TGTGCCTGGAGCCCCGGGACTAATGAAAAACTGTTTTTT. Translated, it gives CAWSPGTNEKLFF.

This clone appeared a single time. The chain employs TRBV19 and TRBJ2-2, with D perhaps matching TRBD1 (5 bases). Trimming pared 6 bases from V and 1 base from J, leaving 6 bases between. Per germline, CDR1 LNHDA and CDR2 SQIVND (reference sequence). The CDR3 extends over 13 amino acids. CDR3: CASSDRNTGELFF. CDR3 nucleotides: TGTGCCAGTAGCGACAGGAACACCGGGGAGCTGTTTTTT.

The chain recombines TRBV3-1 (or the pseudogene TRBV3-2) with TRBJ1-2; D uncertain. CDR1 and CDR2 from the germline V gene are LGHDT and YNNKEL (reference sequence). Trimming took 1 base from V and 4 from J, leaving 7 bases between them. The CDR3 runs 13 residues. Written as DNA, the CDR3 is TGTGCCAGCAGCCAAGTGGTCGGCTATGGCTACACCTTC. Its translation: CASSQVVGYGYTF.

V usage is TRBV19 and J usage is TRBJ1-2; 7 positions agree with TRBD1. Germline lookup yields CDR1 LNHDA and CDR2 SQIVND (reference sequence). CDR3 size: 16 residues. The trim removed 5 bases at V and 5 bases at J, leaving 14 bases unmatched. The CDR3 bases are TGTGCCAGTAGTGCGCGGGGACAGACCTTCCTATATGGCTACACCTTC. As protein: CASSARGQTFLYGYTF.

This chain links TRBV11-3 with TRBJ1-3; the D gene is possibly TRBD1 (6 bases). Germline CDR1 is SGHNT and CDR2 is YENEEA. The CDR3 extends over 15 amino acids. Trimming cost V 7 bases and J 4 bases, with 17 bases left between them. The CDR3, as DNA: TGTGCCAGCAACACTGGCTCCGGGACAGGAAACACCATATATTTT. Its protein is CASNTGSGTGNTIYF. Full variable domain (remainder filled in from reference TRBV11-3 and TRBJ1-3): EAGVVQSPRYKIIEKKQPVAFWCNPISGHNTLYWYLQNLGQGPELLIRYENEEAVDDSQLPKDRFSAERLKGVDSTLKIQPAELGDSAVYLCASNTGSGTGNTIYFGEGSWLTVV.